This entry lists 8 T cell receptor beta chains sequenced from one sample in a study of blood T cell repertoires in COVID-19. Profiled with immunoSEQ multiplex PCR; TCRdb holds only in-frame clones, not every one. The data contain approximately 200,000 clones, around 79% of them singletons. Sequencing input: peripheral blood. Receptor source: a man in his fifties or sixties with active or convalescent COVID-19.

The CDR3 DNA is TGCGCCAGCAGCCAAGAAGAGACAGGGGGTTCCGGGGAGCTGTTTTTT. Protein: CASSQEETGGSGELFF. This rearrangement joins TRBV4-1 to TRBJ2-2; 9 bases match TRBD1. The CDR3 runs to 16 residues. V lost 0 bases and J lost 6; bases outside the gene matches: 5. Germline CDR1 MGHRA, CDR2 YSYEKL.

This clone was seen a few times. In nucleotides, the CDR3 is TGTGCCAGCAGTGAATACCATCCTGGACAGGGATTTGGAAACACCATATATTTT. Translating gives CASSEYHPGQGFGNTIYF. The chain combines TRBV2 with TRBJ1-3; 8 bases agree with TRBD1. J gave up 3 bases and V 2 bases, and 12 bases lay outside the gene matches. The V gene's germline CDR1 is SNHLY and CDR2 FYNNEI. The CDR3 covers 18 residues.

This clone was observed once. The chain employs TRBV3-1 (or the pseudogene TRBV3-2) and TRBJ1-2; D is undetermined. Trimming cost V 4 bases and J 7 bases, with 13 bases left between them. CDR1 and CDR2 from the germline V gene are LGHDT and YNNKEL (reference sequence). The CDR3 length is 13 residues. CDR3 protein: CASSLRTAVGYTF. In DNA form, the CDR3 reads TGTGCCAGCAGCCTACGGACTGCCGTTGGCTACACCTTC.

The chain links TRBV7-3 to TRBJ2-1; TRBD2 matches 10 bases. Unmatched junction bases numbered 8, after V lost 5 bases and J lost 7 bases. This CDR3 is built from 15 residues. Germline lookup yields CDR1 SGHTA and CDR2 FQGTGA. The chain's CDR3 is CASSPLAGILNEQFF. Written as DNA, the CDR3 is TGTGCCAGCAGCCCACTAGCGGGAATACTAAATGAGCAGTTCTTC.

V is TRBV14 and J is TRBJ1-2; no clear D. The germline gives CDR1 SGHDN, CDR2 FVKESK. This CDR3 has 17 amino acids. V lost 3 bases to trimming and J lost 2 bases, with 19 bases between them. The CDR3: CASSHSISPNRNYGYTF. In DNA, the CDR3 is TGTGCCAGCAGCCACTCAATAAGCCCTAATCGCAACTATGGCTACACCTTC.

This clone is labeled as medium-sized. V is TRBV19 and J is TRBJ1-5, with D uncertain. The length of the CDR3 is 13 residues. Trimming cost V 5 bases and J 0 bases, with 5 bases left between them. Looked up from germline, CDR1 is LNHDA and CDR2 is SQIVND (reference sequence). The DNA of the CDR3 is TGTGCCAGTAGTGTAAATAGCAATCAGCCCCAGCATTTT. Translated: CASSVNSNQPQHF.

This clone has just a few counts. The chain joins TRBV29-1 to TRBJ1-1; unclear D gene. The V end was cut by 3 bases, the J end by 11 bases, with 16 bases between. Per germline, CDR1 SQVTM and CDR2 ANQGSEA. The CDR3 spans 12 residues. CDR3 in DNA: TGCAGCGTTGACTCTTCGATACGAGGTGCTTTCTTT. Its protein product is CSVDSSIRGAFF.

The J gene is TRBJ2-7, the V gene TRBV24-1, with a possible D match to TRBD1 (5 bases). The length of the CDR3 is 16 residues. Germline assignment: CDR1 KGHDR and CDR2 SFDVKD. The germline V and J ends were trimmed by 2 bases and 2 bases, with 15 bases remaining between them. The DNA for the CDR3 is TGTGCCACCAGTGATTCTCTTCATCCGACAGCCTACGAGCAGTACTTC. This encodes CATSDSLHPTAYEQYF.